The present entry profiles one TCR beta chain with its context. This clone may be a read error of a much larger clone one base away. Stated time point: newly diagnosed GD, antithyroid drugs for less than 3 months. Isolated PBMC RNA provided the starting material for the TCR library. Tubes containing EDTA received nine milliliters of drawn peripheral blood. From germline, CDR1 is KGHSH and CDR2 LQKENI. This CDR3 has 15 amino acids. V lost 0 bases and J lost 11, with 19 bases in between. This record comes from a study of regulatory T cells in long-lasting Graves disease. Libraries of TCR beta came from iRepertoire HTBI primers plus Arm-PCR of CDR3 regions. TCRdb used MiXCR to reprocess the multiplex PCR reads, holding one entry per CDR3 protein. Of about 470,000 distinct CDR3 sequences in the sample, around 15% were seen once. This same sample was also taken into another study, of T cells in Graves' hyperthyroidism and ophthalmopathy. From that study: Graves' hyperthyroidism without ophthalmopathy progression within 18 months was termed stable. Used for diagnoses were clinical symptoms, serum thyroxine and TRAb, thyroid ultrasound and orbital computed tomography. Ophthalmopathy and stable hyperthyroidism were told apart by a 13 V-J model.

The chain combines TRBV18 with TRBJ2-5; TRBD2 might be the D (6 bases). The sample was peripheral blood mononuclear cells (PBMCs), taken at new diagnosis, from a patient treated with antithyroid drugs. The clonotype originates from a man aged 40-49 years with Graves disease. CDR3 nucleotides: TGTGCCAGCTCACCACCGTTACTAGCTGTTGGTGAGCAGTACTTC. Protein sequence: CASSPPLLAVGEQYF.